The present TCR beta chain was sequenced within a study of cytomegalovirus exposure and HLA in healthy donors. Germline lookup yields CDR1 SGDLS and CDR2 YYNGEE. The CDR3 consists of 13 residues. The V gene lost 2 bases and the J gene lost 4 bases, with 9 bases spanning the gap. Whole-study results and caveats: Clonal expansion, a later analysis showed, was greater in HLA-associated TCR beta chains than in equally common others. In a later analysis, an Asian-associated ancestry cluster reportedly showed fewer N-insertions than the roughly 710-donor mean. Across donors, sequencing depth was assumed by presence/absence analyses to be roughly uniform.

In the PCR, 60 Vbeta and 13 Jbeta primers were used. The table came from immunoSEQ multiplex PCR; TCRdb's copy has only in-frame clones and leaves some out. The data show about 93,000 clones, roughly 79% seen once. With regard to this clone: What it binds is not known.

This chain links TRBV9 with TRBJ1-2; D perhaps matches TRBD1 (5 bases). This clonotype was sampled from a man younger than 40 in good health and CMV-seronegative. The material sequenced was PBMCs. The CDR3 coding sequence is TGTGCCAGCAGCGTTACAGGATTCTATGGCTACACCTTC. Translated, it gives CASSVTGFYGYTF.